Following are 20 T cell receptor beta chains from one sample sequenced in a study of tissue T cells after allogeneic stem cell transplantation. Clones were read by immunoSEQ multiplex PCR, and TCRdb kept only the in-frame ones, dropping some. In the table there are some 7,000 clones, around 78% of which are singletons. The sequences come from skin, collected at autopsy. The receptors were gathered from a male patient older than 55 with steroid-refractory graft-versus-host disease after an allogeneic stem cell transplant. Some of the T cells might come from the graft donor.

The gene calls are TRBV18 and TRBJ1-4; D is uncertain. Trimming shortened V by 4 bases and J by 8 bases, and 20 bases separated the two germline ends. This CDR3 comprises 16 residues. From germline, CDR1 is KGHSH and CDR2 LQKENI. The CDR3 is CASSLDRASEDEKLFF. In DNA, the CDR3 is TGTGCCAGCTCACTGGACCGAGCCTCCGAGGACGAAAAACTGTTTTTT.

The chain combines TRBV28 with TRBJ1-5; perhaps TRBD1 as D (5 bases). The V and J ends lost 5 bases and 5 bases respectively, with 19 bases between them. Germline V gives CDR1 MDHEN, CDR2 SYDVKM. The CDR3 runs to 16 residues. Written as DNA, the CDR3 is TGTGCCAGCAGTACCAATGAGGACAACCTAGATCAGCCCCAGCATTTT. Translating it yields CASSTNEDNLDQPQHF.

The chain employs TRBV5-8 and TRBJ1-1; D uncertain. V was cut by 4 bases and J by 0 bases, with 10 bases left in between. Germline CDR1 and CDR2: SGHTS and YDEGEE. CDR3 length: 14 amino acids. This CDR3 reads CASSPTVMNTEAFF. CDR3 nucleotides: TGTGCCAGCAGCCCTACAGTGATGAACACTGAAGCTTTCTTT.

This clone has more than one count but fewer than ten. The chain uses TRBV27 and TRBJ1-1, with a possible D match to TRBD1 (6 bases). CDR1 and CDR2 (germline): MNHEY, SMNVEV (reference sequence). The V gene lost 7 bases and the J gene lost 3 bases, with 12 bases spanning the gap. The CDR3 has 13 amino acids. DNA for the CDR3: TGTGCCAGCAAACAGACAGGAGACACTGAAGCTTTCTTT. Amino acid sequence: CASKQTGDTEAFF.

The chain recombines TRBV28 with TRBJ1-2; D is ambiguous. The CDR3 covers 16 residues. Germline CDR1 is MDHEN and CDR2 is SYDVKM. Trimming removed 8 bases at V and 2 bases at J, with 21 bases between. The CDR3 is CASSITLKTNNYGYTF. The CDR3 DNA reads TGTGCCAGCTCGATAACCTTGAAGACAAACAACTATGGCTACACCTTC.

This sequence joins TRBV29-1 and TRBJ1-2, with unresolved D. The ends were cut back, 6 bases at V and 8 bases at J, with 16 bases in the middle. Germline CDR1 and CDR2: SQVTM and ANQGSEA. The CDR3 runs to 12 residues. The DNA for the CDR3 is TGCAGCGTCCCCGGGGAGGACTTAGGCTACACCTTC. Amino acids: CSVPGEDLGYTF.

The J gene is TRBJ2-5, the V gene TRBV5-4; TRBD1 might be the D (5 bases). This CDR3 has 14 amino acids. Deletions cut 0 bases from V and 1 base from J, with 7 bases between. CDR1 and CDR2 from the germline V gene are SGHNT and YYREEE (reference sequence). CDR3 DNA sequence: TGTGCCAGCAGCTTGGGGGGCAGCCAAGAGACCCAGTACTTC. It yields the protein CASSLGGSQETQYF.

This clone was detected a few times. The chain joins TRBV19 to TRBJ1-1; D is uncertain. CDR1 LNHDA and CDR2 SQIVND come from the germline V gene (reference sequence). CDR3 length equals 11 residues. Trimming cost V 8 bases and J 2 bases, with 6 bases left between them. This chain's CDR3 is CASLRNTEAFF. CDR3 DNA: TGTGCCAGTCTCCGAAACACTGAAGCTTTCTTT.

The rearrangement links TRBV27 to TRBJ1-2, with 8 positions matching TRBD1. Trimming cost V 4 bases and J 4 bases; bases outside gene matches: 11. Looked up from germline, CDR1 is MNHEY and CDR2 is SMNVEV (reference sequence). The CDR3 has 16 amino acids. The CDR3 DNA sequence: TGTGCCAGCAGTTCATCCACACAGGGGGGAAGCTATGGCTACACCTTC. This sequence encodes CASSSSTQGGSYGYTF.

This sequence joins TRBV9 and TRBJ2-1; TRBD2 matches 8 bases. V shed 0 bases and J 6 bases; nucleotides not matched to a gene: 5. The germline V gene encodes CDR1 SGDLS and CDR2 YYNGEE. The length of the CDR3 is 15 residues. This CDR3 reads CASSVATGGANEQFF. CDR3 bases: TGTGCCAGCAGCGTAGCTACGGGGGGGGCCAATGAGCAGTTCTTC.

This clone was detected only a few times. This chain connects TRBV18 to TRBJ2-2; D not resolved. The V gene lost 1 base and the J gene lost 4 bases, with 10 bases spanning the gap. This CDR3 region has 15 residues. Germline values: CDR1 KGHSH, CDR2 LQKENI. This CDR3 is CASSPQEDGTGELFF. In DNA form, the CDR3 reads TGTGCCAGCTCACCACAAGAAGACGGCACCGGGGAGCTGTTTTTT.

The table lists this clone with a count of one. The chain links TRBV12-5 to TRBJ2-3; the D call may be TRBD1 or TRBD2 (6 bases each). CDR3 length: 16 amino acids. V gave up 1 base and J gave up 2 bases, with 13 bases separating them. Germline V gives CDR1 LGHNT, CDR2 FRNRAP. The DNA for the CDR3 is TGTGCTAGTGGTTTGGGGCCGGGGGCCTTCACAGATACGCAGTATTTT. This sequence encodes CASGLGPGAFTDTQYF. The entire variable domain, with the rest obtained from reference TRBV12-5 and TRBJ2-3, is as follows: DARVTQTPRHKVTEMGQEVTMRCQPILGHNTVFWYRQTMMQGLELLAYFRNRAPLDDSGMPKDRFSAEMPDATLATLKIQPSEPRDSAVYFCASGLGPGAFTDTQYFGPGTRLTVL.

Within the sample, this clone is medium-sized (0.01 to 0.1%). This chain uses TRBV24-1 with TRBJ2-1; 7 bases agree with TRBD1. The CDR3 sequence is 11 residues long. In germline, CDR1 is KGHDR, CDR2 SFDVKD. Unmatched junction bases numbered 4, after V lost 3 bases and J lost 15 bases. CDR3: CATSDPGQWFF. The DNA for the CDR3 is TGTGCCACCAGTGATCCGGGACAGTGGTTCTTC.

This chain uses TRBV3-1 (or the pseudogene TRBV3-2) with TRBJ1-2; perhaps TRBD1 as D (5 bases). The CDR3 runs 14 residues. Between the trimmed V and J ends, which lost 4 bases and 6 bases, there was a span of 15 bases. The germline gives CDR1 LGHDT, CDR2 YNNKEL (reference sequence). The CDR3 here is CASSLRGDWDGYTF. CDR3 sequence (DNA): TGTGCCAGCAGCCTACGGGGCGACTGGGATGGCTACACCTTC.

The V and J genes are TRBV20-1 and TRBJ1-4; D is uncertain. Trimming left V 3 bases short and J 4 bases short, with 12 bases between. Germline CDR1 DFQATT, CDR2 SNEGSKA (reference sequence). This CDR3 is built from 14 residues. The CDR3 nucleotides read TGCAGTGCTAGTGGCCCGGGCCGTAATGAAAAACTGTTTTTT. The encoded protein is CSASGPGRNEKLFF.

The CDR3 DNA follows: TGTGCCAGCAGCTCCAGTCGCAGGGGGCAGCCCGCGGTCGCTGAAGCTTTCTTT. Residues: CASSSSRRGQPAVAEAFF. The chain joins TRBV7-9 to TRBJ1-1; TRBD1 matches at 8 bases. Trimming cost V 4 bases and J 6 bases; bases outside gene matches: 19. The germline V gene has CDR1 SEHNR and CDR2 FQNEAQ (reference sequence). This CDR3 spans 18 amino acids.

This chain's CDR3 is CATSRDLSAGNTIYF. Here the CDR3 DNA reads TGTGCCACCAGCAGAGATCTGTCGGCGGGAAACACCATATATTTT. The rearrangement links TRBV15 to TRBJ1-3; no clear D. Germline V gives CDR1 LNHNV, CDR2 YYDKDF (reference sequence). This CDR3 region has 15 residues. Trimming shortened V by 0 bases and J by 4 bases, and 10 bases separated the two germline ends.

This clone was counted once. V is TRBV2 and J is TRBJ1-1, with unresolved D. The length of the CDR3 is 11 residues. With 0 bases removed from V and 7 bases from J, the gap between germline ends came to 3 bases. CDR1 is SNHLY and CDR2 is FYNNEI in the germline V gene. CDR3 residues: CASSEADEAFF. CDR3 DNA: TGTGCCAGCAGTGAAGCGGATGAAGCTTTCTTT.

The V call is TRBV5-4, the J call TRBJ1-3; D is unclear. Germline values: CDR1 SGHNT, CDR2 YYREEE (reference sequence). The CDR3 contains 16 residues. The V gene lost 0 bases and the J gene lost 0 bases, with 10 bases spanning the gap. The chain's CDR3 is CASSLDVPSSGNTIYF. CDR3 in DNA: TGTGCCAGCAGCTTGGATGTCCCATCCTCTGGAAACACCATATATTTT.

This clone has just one count. The chain links TRBV30 to TRBJ1-1; no clear D gene. V dropped 2 bases and J dropped 4 bases, with 17 bases sitting between them. The CDR3 covers 15 residues. CDR1 is GTSNPN, CDR2 SVGIG, per germline (reference sequence). CDR3 DNA: TGTGCCTGGAGTCCCTCTCTCTTGACTCGCACTGAAGCTTTCTTT. This sequence encodes CAWSPSLLTRTEAFF.